The next 23 T cell receptor beta chains were all read from a single sample in a study of early T cells in non-severe SARS-CoV-2 infection. TCRdb called the 5' RACE reads again in MiXCR, with one record for every CDR3 protein. Among about 44,000 distinct CDR3 sequences listed, around 23% were seen once. The sample consisted of whole blood, taken at baseline. These TCRs come from an adult who was a healthcare worker with PCR-confirmed SARS-CoV-2 infection or an uninfected control (not recorded which).

This clonotype has a count of ten or more. The chain is built from TRBV7-2 and TRBJ2-5, with 8 positions matching TRBD1. V dropped 4 bases and J dropped 5; count of bases not matched to a gene: 9. Germline CDR1 is SGHTA and CDR2 is FQGNSA. There are 15 residues in the CDR3. The CDR3 coding sequence is TGTGCCAGCAGCTCGATTGAACAGGGGGTGGAGACCCAGTACTTC. This sequence encodes CASSSIEQGVETQYF.

The chain combines TRBV7-9 with TRBJ2-5; D remains ambiguous. Germline CDR1 is SEHNR and CDR2 is FQNEAQ (reference sequence). The length of the CDR3 is 11 residues. Trimming removed 4 bases at V and 10 bases at J, with 10 bases between. The CDR3 is CASSSGTDQYF. The CDR3 bases are TGTGCCAGCAGCTCCGGAACGGACCAGTACTTC.

The rearrangement links TRBV3-1 to TRBJ1-2; TRBD1 is a possible D gene (5 bases). This CDR3 has 14 residues. CDR1 and CDR2 from the germline V gene are LGHDT and YNNKEL (reference sequence). With 10 bases removed from V and 2 bases from J, the gap between germline ends came to 17 bases. The CDR3 protein is CATLQSAGNYGYTF. DNA for the CDR3: TGTGCCACCCTGCAAAGCGCAGGGAACTATGGCTACACCTTC.

The chain carries TRBV6-6 and TRBJ2-2; perhaps TRBD1 as D (6 bases). The length of the CDR3 is 16 residues. Trimming cost V 1 base and J 6 bases, with 15 bases left between them. CDR1 and CDR2 from the germline V gene are MNHNY and SVGAGI (reference sequence). The DNA of the CDR3 is TGTGCCAGCAGTTACTTTTCCCCAGGGGTGGCCGGGGAGCTGTTTTTT. Amino acid sequence: CASSYFSPGVAGELFF.

The V gene is TRBV5-6, the J gene TRBJ2-7, with 9 bases that match TRBD1. Losses at the gene ends were 7 bases for V and 7 bases for J; bases not matched to a gene: 21. Germline V gene lookup returns CDR1 SGHDT and CDR2 YYEEEE. This CDR3 spans 17 amino acids. The CDR3 DNA follows: TGTGCCAGCTCCCCGGGACAGGGAAGTCCCCGCCCGTGTGAGCAGTACTTC. Residues: CASSPGQGSPRPCEQYF.

In this sample, this clonotype turned up a few times. CDR3 sequence: CASSERTGFYEQYF. The CDR3 nucleotides read TGTGCCAGCAGTGAGCGGACAGGTTTTTACGAGCAGTACTTC. The chain uses TRBV12-3 or TRBV12-4 and TRBJ2-7; TRBD1 matches 7 bases. Trimming took 5 bases from V and 4 from J; bases not matched to a gene: 8. The CDR3 covers 14 residues.

The DNA of the CDR3 is TGCAGCGTTGGTAGCGGGGATGGCGAGCAGTACTTC. Amino acid sequence: CSVGSGDGEQYF. The V gene is TRBV29-1, the J gene TRBJ2-7; 8 bases line up with TRBD2. Losses at the gene ends were 4 bases for V and 6 bases for J; bases not matched to a gene: 5. Germline V gives CDR1 SQVTM, CDR2 ANQGSEA. The CDR3 is 12 residues long.

This sequence joins TRBV6-1 and TRBJ1-2; D is possibly TRBD1 (5 bases). Germline V gene lookup returns CDR1 MNHNS and CDR2 SASEGT. This CDR3 spans 16 amino acids. V was cut by 5 bases and J by 3 bases, with 19 bases left in between. The CDR3 DNA follows: TGTGCCAGCAGTAAATGGGGCAGGACAAACGACTATGGCTACACCTTC. Translated, it gives CASSKWGRTNDYGYTF.

This clonotype was picked up many times. The genes are TRBV7-2 and TRBJ2-5, with D uncertain. Germline V gene lookup returns CDR1 SGHTA and CDR2 FQGNSA. CDR3 size: 14 residues. Between the trimmed V and J ends, which lost 1 base and 4 bases, there was a span of 10 bases. The CDR3 spells CASSLGSGRETQYF. The CDR3 region has the DNA TGTGCCAGCAGCTTAGGGTCCGGTAGAGAGACCCAGTACTTC.

The table lists this clonotype with many counts. The chain links TRBV29-1 to TRBJ2-7; 9 bases map to TRBD1. The ends lost 5 bases at V and 5 bases at J; junction bases unmatched: 1. CDR1 and CDR2 (germline): SQVTM, ANQGSEA. The CDR3 extends over 11 amino acids. CDR3 DNA sequence: TGCAGCGTTCGGACAGGGGACGAGCAGTACTTC. As protein: CSVRTGDEQYF.

This clonotype was recorded a few times. The chain has TRBV7-6 and TRBJ2-1; D is ambiguous. The germline gives CDR1 SGHVS, CDR2 FNYEAQ. The CDR3 is 12 residues long. V lost 2 bases, J lost 7 bases, and 6 bases lay in between. CDR3 sequence: CASSLRLNEQFF. CDR3 sequence (DNA): TGTGCCAGCAGCTTAAGACTTAATGAGCAGTTCTTC.

The sample holds a few counts of this clonotype. The chain joins TRBV6-1 to TRBJ2-3, with a weak D call TRBD1 (6 bases). Germline values: CDR1 MNHNS, CDR2 SASEGT. V lost 5 bases to trimming and J lost 2 bases, with 11 bases between them. The CDR3 loop spans 14 amino acids. The CDR3, as DNA: TGTGCCAGCAGTTGGGGACATACCACAGATACGCAGTATTTT. Translated, it gives CASSWGHTTDTQYF.

This clonotype was seen more than once but under ten times. CDR3 in DNA: TGTGCCAGCACCATGACAGGGTCCGAGACCCAGTACTTC. Protein: CASTMTGSETQYF. V usage is TRBV5-4 and J usage is TRBJ2-5; TRBD1 aligns across 7 bases. This CDR3 is 13 amino acids long. Germline-derived CDR1 and CDR2 are SGHNT and YYREEE (reference sequence). Trimming took 6 bases from V and 5 from J; bases not matched to a gene: 7.

The rearrangement links TRBV19 to TRBJ2-5; TRBD2 might be the D (5 bases). CDR3 length: 13 amino acids. V gave up 1 base and J gave up 3 bases, with 6 bases separating them. Germline CDR1 reads LNHDA; CDR2 reads SQIVND (reference sequence). The CDR3 nucleotides are TGTGCCAGTAGTATAGGGCGGGAAGAGACCCAGTACTTC. Its translation is CASSIGREETQYF.

This clonotype showed up just a few times. The chain is built from TRBV12-3 or TRBV12-4 and TRBJ2-7, with a possible D match to TRBD1 (6 bases). This CDR3 has 12 amino acids. V lost 6 bases to trimming and J lost 6 bases, with 12 bases between them. DNA for the CDR3: TGTGCCAGCAGCTACACAGGGAGCGAGCAGTACTTC. This gives the protein CASSYTGSEQYF.

The chain is built from TRBV7-2 and TRBJ2-3; D not certain. V was trimmed by 3 bases and J by 5 bases, leaving 12 bases between them. The CDR3 contains 14 residues. The germline CDR1 and CDR2 sequences are SGHTA and FQGNSA. CDR3 DNA: TGTGCCAGCAGCTTGGCTCGACCGGGAGATACGCAGTATTTT. This gives the protein CASSLARPGDTQYF.

This chain uses TRBV29-1 with TRBJ2-1; TRBD2 agrees at 11 bases. The V gene's germline CDR1 is SQVTM and CDR2 ANQGSEA. Trimming at V came to 5 bases and at J to 3 bases, leaving 15 bases not matched to a gene. The CDR3 contains 18 residues. CDR3 residues: CSVYFSGTSGYYYNEQFF. CDR3 DNA: TGCAGCGTTTACTTTTCCGGGACTAGCGGCTACTACTACAATGAGCAGTTCTTC.

This clonotype was seen only a few times. The chain uses TRBV6-5 and TRBJ2-5, with a tentative D call TRBD1 (5 bases). V was cut by 5 bases and J by 1 base, with 11 bases left in between. Germline V CDR1 and CDR2: MNHEY, SVGAGI. This CDR3 is built from 14 residues. DNA of the CDR3: TGTGCCAGCAGTCGACGACAGAGCCAAGAGACCCAGTACTTC. This encodes CASSRRQSQETQYF.

This clonotype was observed a handful of times. The V call is TRBV6-2 or TRBV6-3, the J call TRBJ1-4; D not certain. The CDR3 spans 13 residues. Per germline, CDR1 MNHEY and CDR2 SVGEGT. Trimming took off 5 bases at V and 10 bases at J, with 14 bases between the two ends. The CDR3 spells CASSEKNRGKLFF. The CDR3 nucleotides read TGTGCCAGCAGTGAAAAGAACCGAGGAAAACTGTTTTTT.

This clonotype showed up just a few times. This chain connects TRBV12-3 or TRBV12-4 to TRBJ1-1, with D perhaps TRBD1 (5 bases). V was clipped by 3 bases and J by 1 base, with 9 bases between them. The CDR3 length is 14 residues. The CDR3 reads CASSLVQANTEAFF. CDR3 coding DNA: TGTGCCAGCAGTTTGGTACAGGCGAACACTGAAGCTTTCTTT.

The chain's CDR3 is CAIQLRGDTEAFF. CDR3 bases: TGTGCCATCCAGCTACGGGGGGACACTGAAGCTTTCTTT. The V gene is TRBV6-2 or TRBV6-3, the J gene TRBJ1-1, with D possibly matching TRBD1 (5 bases). CDR3 length: 13 residues. CDR1 is MNHEY, CDR2 SVGEGT, per germline. The ends were cut back, 10 bases at V and 3 bases at J, with 15 bases in the middle.

This sequence joins TRBV7-2 and TRBJ2-5; 12 nucleotides align to TRBD2. The CDR3 totals 13 residues. The trim removed 5 bases at V and 7 bases at J, leaving 2 bases unmatched. Germline V gives CDR1 SGHTA, CDR2 FQGNSA. The chain's CDR3 is CASSTGLAGTQYF. CDR3 sequence (DNA): TGTGCCAGCAGCACGGGACTAGCGGGGACCCAGTACTTC.

V is TRBV7-8 and J is TRBJ2-5; 7 bases agree with TRBD1. The CDR3 is 14 residues long. The V segment lost 5 bases and the J segment 5 bases; nucleotides outside the gene matches: 8. Per the germline V gene, CDR1 is SGHVS and CDR2 is FQNEAQ. Written as DNA, the CDR3 is TGTGCCAGCAGCCATGACAGGGAGAAGGAGACCCAGTACTTC. Its translation: CASSHDREKETQYF.